Below are 11 T cell receptor beta chains sequenced from a single sample in a study of beta chain features in type 1 diabetes. Overall study results and limits: Significant though moderate, a shortening of TCRB CDR3s appeared in all four CD4+ subsets of Type 1 diabetes patients.

Expressed TCRB transcripts were sequenced because the isolated RNA had all been reverse transcribed beforehand. Assay used: immunoSEQ multiplex PCR; TCRdb lists only in-frame clones, some missing. The sample yields 250,000 to 300,000 clones, about 24% seen once. Antigens for these TCRs are unknown. Sequenced input: naive CD4+ T cells from blood. Every receptor here comes from a woman aged 25 to 45 with type 1 diabetes.

This clone was observed a few times. The chain joins TRBV5-6 to TRBJ2-7; the match to TRBD1 covers 8 bases. Unmatched junction bases numbered 11, after V lost 3 bases and J lost 6 bases. The CDR3 is 15 residues long. Germline V CDR1 and CDR2: SGHDT, YYEEEE. CDR3 DNA sequence: TGTGCCAGCAGCTGGGGGACAGGTTCGATCTCCGAGCAGTACTTC. This codes for CASSWGTGSISEQYF.

V gene TRBV7-3 combines with J gene TRBJ2-3; 7 nucleotides line up with TRBD1. Germline V CDR1 and CDR2: SGHTA, FQGTGA. The J segment lost 7 bases and the V segment lost 8 bases, leaving 12 bases of the junction unmatched. This CDR3 comprises 14 residues. The CDR3 bases are TGTGCCAGCGCAAACAGGGGCGCAGGGAATACGCAGTATTTT. It yields the protein CASANRGAGNTQYF.

V and J are TRBV23-1 and TRBJ1-4, with D uncertain. TRBV23-1 carries the ORF label, with uncertain function. The CDR3 has 12 residues. Trimming took off 7 bases at V and 12 bases at J, with 15 bases between the two ends. The CDR3 bases are TGCGCCAGCACTCCCTCGGGGAGACAACTGTTTTTT. This codes for CASTPSGRQLFF.

This clone was counted a single time. The chain carries TRBV7-3 and TRBJ2-5; 8 bases match TRBD1. The germline V gene encodes CDR1 SGHTA and CDR2 FQGTGA. CDR3 length equals 16 residues. V lost 4 bases, J lost 0 bases, and 7 bases stayed unmatched. In DNA form, the CDR3 reads TGTGCCAGCAGCTCGGGGACAGGAGCGTACCAAGAGACCCAGTACTTC. Protein product: CASSSGTGAYQETQYF.

The chain couples TRBV9 to TRBJ2-7, with TRBD1 as a possible D gene (5 bases). The V and J ends lost 0 bases and 2 bases respectively, with 12 bases between them. The CDR3 is made up of 15 amino acids. The germline V gene encodes CDR1 SGDLS and CDR2 YYNGEE. This CDR3 reads CASSVAQGRTYEQYF. The CDR3 DNA sequence: TGTGCCAGCAGCGTAGCCCAGGGCAGGACCTACGAGCAGTACTTC.

This clone was seen more than once but under ten times. The chain couples TRBV14 to TRBJ2-1, with D possibly TRBD2 on 5 matching bases. V lost 0 bases to trimming and J lost 10 bases, with 10 bases between them. Germline assignment: CDR1 SGHDN and CDR2 FVKESK. CDR3 length: 13 residues. The CDR3 reads CASSQERLLEQFF. Here the CDR3 DNA reads TGTGCCAGCAGCCAAGAAAGACTACTCGAGCAGTTCTTC.

This clone was counted between two and nine times. This chain connects TRBV5-1 to TRBJ1-1, with TRBD1 identical over 7 bases. The CDR3 totals 14 residues. V shed 4 bases, J shed 4 bases, and the junction held 7 bases outside the gene matches. Germline V CDR1 and CDR2: SGHRS, YFSETQ. The CDR3 DNA reads TGCGCCAGCAGCGCCCGACAGGGTGGCACTGAAGCTTTCTTT. Amino acid sequence: CASSARQGGTEAFF.

This clone was seen a handful of times. The genes are TRBV7-9 and TRBJ2-2; TRBD2 is a possible D gene (5 bases). The CDR3 is 16 residues long. Germline values: CDR1 SEHNR, CDR2 FQNEAQ (reference sequence). Trimming stripped 0 bases from V and 2 bases from J, with 10 bases between. The CDR3 region is CASSLAGAINTGELFF. Here the CDR3 DNA reads TGTGCCAGCAGCTTAGCGGGAGCGATCAACACCGGGGAGCTGTTTTTT.

The chain carries TRBV4-2 and TRBJ2-2; 7 bases fit TRBD2. Germline CDR1 reads LGHNA; CDR2 reads YNFKEQ. The ends lost 1 base at V and 0 bases at J; junction bases unmatched: 2. The CDR3 length is 16 residues. CDR3 sequence reads: CASSQAAGANTGELFF. The CDR3 region has the DNA TGTGCCAGCAGCCAAGCCGCGGGAGCGAACACCGGGGAGCTGTTTTTT.

The chain employs TRBV30 and TRBJ2-7; no clear D. Germline lookup yields CDR1 GTSNPN and CDR2 SVGIG (reference sequence). This CDR3 has 13 amino acids. Trimming removed 0 bases at V and 4 bases at J, with 10 bases between. CDR3 residues: CAWSVGSRYEQYF. The CDR3 DNA reads as TGTGCCTGGAGTGTGGGCAGTCGATACGAGCAGTACTTC.

The table lists this clone with a few counts. The chain links TRBV6-5 to TRBJ2-1, with 8 bases aligning to TRBD2. Germline values: CDR1 MNHEY, CDR2 SVGAGI. The length of the CDR3 is 15 residues. Trimming took 0 bases from V and 5 from J; bases not matched to a gene: 3. For the CDR3, the DNA is TGTGCCAGCAGTTACTCCCAGCGGGAGAACAATGAGCAGTTCTTC. Translating gives CASSYSQRENNEQFF.